This T cell receptor beta chain was documented in a study of T cells after yellow fever vaccination. Germline-derived CDR1 and CDR2 are GTSNPN and SVGIG (reference sequence). V was pared by 4 bases and J by 2 bases, with 11 bases between. The CDR3 is 13 amino acids. Each CDR3 protein is one row after TCRdb ran MiXCR on the 5' RACE reads. This sample has hundreds of thousands of distinct CDR3 sequences, with around 16% found just once. The starting material was PBMCs, obtained roughly 5 days after the first yellow fever vaccination. This sequence joins TRBV30 and TRBJ1-1; tentative D call: TRBD1 (6 bases). The sequence derives from a man in his late teens or twenties who received the YFV17D yellow fever vaccine. The CDR3 nucleotides read TGTGCCTGGATGGTAGGGGGAAACACTGAAGCTTTCTTT. This encodes CAWMVGGNTEAFF.